Listed below are T cell receptor beta chains from one sample, sequenced in a study of T cells in Graves' hyperthyroidism and ophthalmopathy. TCRdb independently ran MiXCR on the multiplex PCR reads; one entry per CDR3 protein. The repertoire includes about half a million distinct CDR3 sequences, around 20% of them detected once, and more than 20% sits in the top ten. Sample: blood. The receptors originated from a man between 18 and 29 years old with Graves' hyperthyroidism. Both conserved end residues are part of each CDR3. D genes are given only for firm matches. Expanded clones are given a class, and other clones once, few, many or no size at all.

CDR3: CASSEQTDTGELFF
DNA: TGTGCCAGCAGTGAGCAAACAGATACCGGGGAGCTGTTTTTT
J: TRBJ2-2
D: .
V: TRBV6-4
size: .

CDR3: CASSQSSNTGELFF
DNA: TGTGCCAGCAGCCAAAGCTCGAACACCGGGGAGCTGTTTTTT
J: TRBJ2-2
D: .
V: TRBV7-2
size: many

CDR3: CASSPPAPAQPQHF
DNA: TGTGCCAGCAGCCCCCCCGCTCCGGCTCAACCCCAGCATTTT
J: TRBJ1-5
D: .
V: TRBV7-2
size: many

CDR3: CASRRTSGEQYF
DNA: TGTGCCAGCAGACGGACTAGCGGCGAGCAGTACTTC
J: TRBJ2-7
D: TRBD2
V: TRBV11-2
size: many

CDR3: CASSLRGPGYQPQHF
DNA: TGTGCCAGCAGTTTACGCGGTCCGGGGTATCAGCCCCAGCATTTT
J: TRBJ1-5
D: .
V: TRBV28
size: many

CDR3: CASSTDSLRGYTF
DNA: TGTGCCAGCAGTACGGACAGCCTTCGAGGCTACACCTTC
J: TRBJ1-2
D: .
V: TRBV28
size: many

CDR3: CASSLHEQYF
DNA: TGTGCCAGCAGTCTCCACGAGCAGTACTTC
J: TRBJ2-7
D: .
V: TRBV2
size: many

CDR3: CASKRVMNTEAFF
DNA: TGTGCCAGCAAGCGAGTAATGAACACTGAAGCTTTCTTT
J: TRBJ1-1
D: .
V: TRBV6-1
size: many

CDR3: CATGGTENTEAFF
DNA: TGTGCCACCGGGGGGACAGAGAACACTGAAGCTTTCTTT
J: TRBJ1-1
D: TRBD1
V: TRBV7-9
size: .

CDR3: CATVGPGTNVYEQYF
DNA: TGTGCCACCGTTGGTCCCGGGACTAACGTCTACGAGCAGTACTTC
J: TRBJ2-7
D: TRBD2
V: TRBV27
size: many

CDR3: CSVELSYEQYF
DNA: TGCAGCGTTGAACTTAGTTACGAGCAGTACTTC
J: TRBJ2-7
D: .
V: TRBV29-1
size: many

CDR3: CASSDGIYEQYF
DNA: TGTGCCAGCAGTGACGGAATCTACGAGCAGTACTTC
J: TRBJ2-7
D: .
V: TRBV28
size: many

CDR3: CASSEARGTIYF
DNA: TGTGCCAGCAGCGAAGCCCGGGGCACCATATATTTT
J: TRBJ1-3
D: .
V: TRBV6-1
size: many

CDR3: CASSSRAVGDYGYTF
DNA: TGCGCCAGCAGCTCTCGGGCGGTCGGGGACTATGGCTACACCTTC
J: TRBJ1-2
D: .
V: TRBV5-1
size: many

CDR3: CASSQVSRASSYEQYF
DNA: TGTGCCAGCAGCCAAGTCTCCCGGGCGAGTTCCTACGAGCAGTACTTC
J: TRBJ2-7
D: .
V: TRBV3-1
size: .

CDR3: CASTRTGSYQPQHF
DNA: TGTGCCAGCACTCGGACAGGGTCATATCAGCCCCAGCATTTT
J: TRBJ1-5
D: TRBD1
V: TRBV6-1
size: many

CDR3: CASSSGTGGAYGYTF
DNA: TGTGCCAGCAGTTCTGGGACAGGGGGCGCCTATGGCTACACCTTC
J: TRBJ1-2
D: TRBD1
V: TRBV6-5
size: .

CDR3: CASIAEAGDNYEQYF
DNA: TGTGCCAGCATTGCCGAGGCGGGGGACAACTACGAGCAGTACTTC
J: TRBJ2-7
D: .
V: TRBV6-5
size: many

CDR3: CASSPVGPPTDTEAFF
DNA: TGCGCCAGCAGCCCAGTGGGTCCACCGACGGACACTGAAGCTTTCTTT
J: TRBJ1-1
D: .
V: TRBV4-1
size: few

CDR3: CASSEEGADLSYEQYF
DNA: TGTGCCAGCAGTGAGGAGGGGGCAGATTTATCCTACGAGCAGTACTTC
J: TRBJ2-7
D: .
V: TRBV6-1
size: many

CDR3: CASSLEWGEAFF
DNA: TGTGCCAGCAGCTTAGAGTGGGGTGAAGCTTTCTTT
J: TRBJ1-1
D: .
V: TRBV7-9
size: many

CDR3: CASRAVWAPRGYTF
DNA: TGTGCCAGCAGGGCGGTGTGGGCCCCAAGAGGCTACACCTTC
J: TRBJ1-2
D: .
V: TRBV28
size: many

CDR3: CASSPRMGRDTEAFF
DNA: TGTGCCAGCTCACCACGGATGGGCAGGGACACTGAAGCTTTCTTT
J: TRBJ1-1
D: .
V: TRBV18
size: .

CDR3: CATEGYTGELFF
DNA: TGCGCCACGGAGGGGTACACCGGGGAGCTGTTTTTT
J: TRBJ2-2
D: .
V: TRBV5-1
size: many

CDR3: CASSFRTGGNQPQHF
DNA: TGTGCCAGCAGTTTTAGGACAGGGGGGAATCAGCCCCAGCATTTT
J: TRBJ1-5
D: TRBD1
V: TRBV12-3/TRBV12-4
size: many

CDR3: CSARNPSDGKNIQYF
DNA: TGCAGTGCTAGAAATCCCTCGGACGGAAAAAACATTCAGTACTTC
J: TRBJ2-4
D: .
V: TRBV20-1
size: few

CDR3: CASSDQNYGYTF
DNA: TGTGCCAGTAGTGATCAAAACTATGGCTACACCTTC
J: TRBJ1-2
D: .
V: TRBV19
size: .

CDR3: CASSQGVLGYTEAFF
DNA: TGCGCCAGCAGCCAAGGCGTATTAGGGTATACTGAAGCTTTCTTT
J: TRBJ1-1
D: .
V: TRBV4-1
size: few

CDR3: CASSPELPVEQYF
DNA: TGTGCCAGCAGCCCCGAGTTGCCGGTCGAGCAGTACTTC
J: TRBJ2-7
D: .
V: TRBV7-2
size: .

CDR3: CASSYSSWGEQYF
DNA: TGTGCCAGCAGTTACTCTTCCTGGGGCGAGCAGTACTTC
J: TRBJ2-7
D: .
V: TRBV6-5
size: .

CDR3: CASSEGQGMWETQYF
DNA: TGTGCCAGCAGTGAAGGCCAGGGGATGTGGGAGACCCAGTACTTC
J: TRBJ2-5
D: .
V: TRBV6-1
size: many

CDR3: CASSPRDARRLHF
DNA: TGTGCCAGCAGTCCGCGGGACGCGCGACGGCTACACTTC
J: TRBJ1-2
D: .
V: TRBV27
size: many

CDR3: CASSLEGLGETQYF
DNA: TGTGCCAGCAGTTTAGAAGGCCTAGGAGAGACCCAGTACTTC
J: TRBJ2-5
D: .
V: TRBV12-3/TRBV12-4
size: few

CDR3: CASSLSRETQYF
DNA: TGTGCCAGCAGTTTATCTAGGGAAACCCAGTACTTC
J: TRBJ2-5
D: .
V: TRBV12-3/TRBV12-4
size: many

CDR3: CASSKGIAKNIQYF
DNA: TGTGCCAGCAGTAAGGGGATAGCCAAAAACATTCAGTACTTC
J: TRBJ2-4
D: .
V: TRBV12-3/TRBV12-4
size: few

CDR3: CASSPRTTSSTEAFF
DNA: TGTGCCAGCAGCCCCCGTACAACCTCGAGCACTGAAGCTTTCTTT
J: TRBJ1-1
D: .
V: TRBV7-6
size: many

CDR3: CSAPSGRGGETQYF
DNA: TGCAGTGCTCCTAGCGGGAGAGGGGGAGAGACCCAGTACTTC
J: TRBJ2-5
D: TRBD2
V: TRBV20-1
size: .

CDR3: CASSSRDIWGYTF
DNA: TGTGCCAGCAGCTCCCGGGACATTTGGGGCTACACCTTC
J: TRBJ1-2
D: .
V: TRBV13
size: .

CDR3: CASSPLRNYSPLHF
DNA: TGTGCCAGCAGTCCCCTGAGAAACTACTCACCCCTCCACTTT
J: TRBJ1-6
D: .
V: TRBV28
size: many

CDR3: CAWSPGLMNTEAFF
DNA: TGTGCCTGGAGTCCGGGACTAATGAACACCGAAGCTTTCTTT
J: TRBJ1-1
D: .
V: TRBV30
size: many

CDR3: CASSPVLYQPQHF
DNA: TGTGCCAGCAGTCCTGTCCTCTATCAGCCCCAGCATTTT
J: TRBJ1-5
D: .
V: TRBV6-1
size: many

CDR3: CASSFGPAKNIQYF
DNA: TGTGCCAGCAGTTTCGGCCCGGCCAAAAACATTCAGTACTTC
J: TRBJ2-4
D: .
V: TRBV28
size: many

CDR3: CASSANRDNQETQYF
DNA: TGTGCCAGTAGTGCCAACCGGGACAACCAAGAGACCCAGTACTTC
J: TRBJ2-5
D: .
V: TRBV19
size: many

CDR3: CATSKRQGAETQYF
DNA: TGTGCCACCAGCAAAAGACAGGGTGCAGAGACCCAGTACTTC
J: TRBJ2-5
D: TRBD1
V: TRBV15
size: many

CDR3: CATSDPGAGQPQHF
DNA: TGTGCCACCAGTGACCCAGGGGCGGGTCAGCCCCAGCATTTT
J: TRBJ1-5
D: .
V: TRBV24-1
size: .

CDR3: CASSDWGHSYEQYF
DNA: TGTGCCAGCAGTGATTGGGGCCACTCCTACGAGCAGTACTTC
J: TRBJ2-7
D: .
V: TRBV6-1
size: many

CDR3: CASTRDRSSYEQYF
DNA: TGTGCCAGCACCAGGGACCGCAGCTCCTACGAGCAGTACTTC
J: TRBJ2-7
D: .
V: TRBV7-2
size: many

CDR3: CASSLTGGNNQPQHF
DNA: TGTGCCAGCAGTTTGACAGGGGGGAACAATCAGCCCCAGCATTTT
J: TRBJ1-5
D: TRBD1
V: TRBV12-3/TRBV12-4
size: many

CDR3: CSVRGDGGELFF
DNA: TGCAGCGTCCGCGGGGACGGCGGGGAGCTGTTTTTT
J: TRBJ2-2
D: .
V: TRBV29-1
size: many

CDR3: CASRSPSTQGFYGYTF
DNA: TGTGCCAGCAGATCCCCTTCGACACAGGGCTTCTATGGCTACACCTTC
J: TRBJ1-2
D: .
V: TRBV6-1
size: many

CDR3: CSAQLRLPMNTEAFF
DNA: TGCAGTGCACAGTTAAGACTGCCCATGAACACTGAAGCTTTCTTT
J: TRBJ1-1
D: .
V: TRBV20-1
size: many

CDR3: CASSPPLAGGQETQYF
DNA: TGTGCCAGCAGCCCTCCACTAGCGGGGGGCCAAGAGACCCAGTACTTC
J: TRBJ2-5
D: TRBD2
V: TRBV7-9
size: many

CDR3: CASSFGTGLTEAFF
DNA: TGTGCCAGCAGCTTTGGGACAGGGCTCACTGAAGCTTTCTTT
J: TRBJ1-1
D: TRBD1
V: TRBV7-8
size: many

CDR3: CASALGTGGRYGYTF
DNA: TGTGCCAGCGCCCTTGGGACAGGGGGTCGTTATGGCTACACCTTC
J: TRBJ1-2
D: TRBD1
V: TRBV12-3/TRBV12-4
size: .

CDR3: CASRSSRDRVNEGYQETQYF
DNA: TGTGCCAGCAGAAGCTCCCGGGACAGGGTGAACGAAGGGTACCAAGAGACCCAGTACTTC
J: TRBJ2-5
D: TRBD1
V: TRBV12-3/TRBV12-4
size: many

CDR3: CASSSLRGELFF
DNA: TGTGCCAGCAGTTCCCTGCGTGGGGAGCTGTTTTTT
J: TRBJ2-2
D: .
V: TRBV12-3/TRBV12-4
size: many

CDR3: CASSLYRDSEDF
DNA: TGCGCCAGCAGCTTATACCGGGACAGCGAAGATTTT
J: TRBJ1-3
D: TRBD1
V: TRBV5-1
size: many

CDR3: CASSSTTRYEQYF
DNA: TGTGCCAGCAGCTCCACCACCCGATACGAGCAGTACTTC
J: TRBJ2-7
D: .
V: TRBV28
size: .

CDR3: CASRGGGGVYGYTF
DNA: TGCGCCAGCAGGGGCGGAGGGGGAGTTTACGGCTACACCTTC
J: TRBJ1-2
D: .
V: TRBV10-2
size: many

CDR3: CASSPGGEGDIKYF
DNA: TGTGCCAGCAGCCCGGGGGGCGAAGGGGACATTAAGTACTTC
J: TRBJ2-4
D: .
V: TRBV7-3
size: .